This entry is about one TCR beta chain. From germline, CDR1 is SEHNR and CDR2 FQNEAQ (reference sequence). The V gene lost 1 base and the J gene lost 5 bases, with 3 bases spanning the gap. The CDR3 spans 12 residues. The method was immunoSEQ multiplex PCR; TCRdb's version includes in-frame clones alone and lacks a portion of them. This table has under 130,000 clones, roughly 87% appearing once. These data belong to a study of T cell responses to AZD1222 COVID-19 vaccine. The clonotype was recovered from an adult who received the AZD1222 COVID-19 vaccine. The sample consisted of peripheral blood, taken 28 days after the second AZD1222 dose. This chain joins TRBV7-9 and TRBJ1-5, with unresolved D. CDR3 in amino acids: CASSLGHQPQHF. The CDR3 DNA reads as TGTGCCAGCAGCTTAGGACATCAGCCCCAGCATTTT.